This T cell receptor beta chain was found in a study of liver allograft versus peripheral blood T cells. Study-level background: Repertoires from peripheral blood of liver transplant recipients were compared with those inside their transplanted livers. Findings and limits, study-wide: Inside liver allografts, T cell receptor repertoires reportedly diverged from the repertoires found in peripheral blood.

The CDR3 extends over 12 amino acids. V lost 4 bases and J lost 12, with 12 bases in between. Germline V gives CDR1 MDHEN, CDR2 SYDVKM. TCRdb used MiXCR to reprocess the reads, holding one entry per CDR3 protein. The sample yields fewer than 300 distinct CDR3 sequences, more than 15% seen once. This clonotype is medium-sized in the sample. Its antigen is undetermined. V and J are TRBV28 and TRBJ1-4; perhaps TRBD1 as D (6 bases). The source is a human patient who had a liver transplant. Some of the T cells might come from the graft donor. This CDR3 is CASSSTGLELFF. Here the CDR3 DNA reads TGTGCCAGCAGTTCAACAGGGTTGGAACTGTTTTTT. Variable domain in full (rest from reference TRBV28 and TRBJ1-4): DVKVTQSSRYLVKRTGEKVFLECVQDMDHENMFWYRQDPGLGLRLIYFSYDVKMKEKGDIPEGYSVSREKKERFSLILESASTNQTSMYLCASSSTGLELFFGSGTQLSVL.